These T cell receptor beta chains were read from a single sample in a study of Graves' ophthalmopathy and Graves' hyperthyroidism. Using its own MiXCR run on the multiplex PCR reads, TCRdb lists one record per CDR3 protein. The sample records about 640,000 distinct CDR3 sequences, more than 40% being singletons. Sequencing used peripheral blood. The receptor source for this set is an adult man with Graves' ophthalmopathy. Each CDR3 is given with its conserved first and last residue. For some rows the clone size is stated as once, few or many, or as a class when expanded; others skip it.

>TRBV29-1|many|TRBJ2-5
CSASRQGAETQYF
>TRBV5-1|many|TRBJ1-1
CASSFWGMNTEAFF
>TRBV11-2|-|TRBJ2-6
CASSGGLAGVGANVLTF
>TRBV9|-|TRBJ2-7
CASSQHSGGGSYEQYF
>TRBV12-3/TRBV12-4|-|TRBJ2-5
CASSLGWGGETQYF
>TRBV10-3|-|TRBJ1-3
CASSESYPGNTIYF
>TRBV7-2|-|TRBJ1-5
CASDEGAGAAQPQHF
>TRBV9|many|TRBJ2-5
CASSVDPGATETQYF
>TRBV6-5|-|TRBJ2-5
CASSYAGVQETQYF
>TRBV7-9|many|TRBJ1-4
CASNTEATNEKLFF
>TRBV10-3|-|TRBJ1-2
CAISENEASYGYTF
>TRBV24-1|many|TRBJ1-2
CATSDGGGDGYTF
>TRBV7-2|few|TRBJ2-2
CASSLARGSGGAGELFF
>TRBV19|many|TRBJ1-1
CASKDRLKRMNTEAFF
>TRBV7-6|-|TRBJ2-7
CASSLFPQGPSPYEQYF